This TCR beta chain was sequenced during a study of CD4+ T cells in melanoma. Study-wide results and caveats: CD8+ T cell, macrophage and B cell function reportedly correlated with neoantigen-specific CD4+ T cells. Diverse differentiation states were reported for melanoma neoantigen-specific CD4+ T cells.

This clone turned up a few times. Its cognate antigen is unknown. TCRdb's copy holds only in-frame clones and misses some; the assay was immunoSEQ multiplex PCR. The sample lists around 20,000 clones; roughly 85% were seen once. The V end lost 1 base, the J end lost 2 bases, and 8 bases lay between the germline ends. The CDR3 contains 14 residues. Germline assignment: CDR1 SEHNR and CDR2 FQNEAQ (reference sequence). This sequence was found in a human donor with melanoma. The chain recombines TRBV7-9 with TRBJ1-2, with a tentative D call TRBD1 (5 bases). Sequencing was done on a sample of cells from a culture (not recorded whether cultured in vitro). In DNA form, the CDR3 reads TGTGCCAGCAGCTTAGAAACAGGCAACTATGGCTACACCTTC. It translates to CASSLETGNYGYTF.